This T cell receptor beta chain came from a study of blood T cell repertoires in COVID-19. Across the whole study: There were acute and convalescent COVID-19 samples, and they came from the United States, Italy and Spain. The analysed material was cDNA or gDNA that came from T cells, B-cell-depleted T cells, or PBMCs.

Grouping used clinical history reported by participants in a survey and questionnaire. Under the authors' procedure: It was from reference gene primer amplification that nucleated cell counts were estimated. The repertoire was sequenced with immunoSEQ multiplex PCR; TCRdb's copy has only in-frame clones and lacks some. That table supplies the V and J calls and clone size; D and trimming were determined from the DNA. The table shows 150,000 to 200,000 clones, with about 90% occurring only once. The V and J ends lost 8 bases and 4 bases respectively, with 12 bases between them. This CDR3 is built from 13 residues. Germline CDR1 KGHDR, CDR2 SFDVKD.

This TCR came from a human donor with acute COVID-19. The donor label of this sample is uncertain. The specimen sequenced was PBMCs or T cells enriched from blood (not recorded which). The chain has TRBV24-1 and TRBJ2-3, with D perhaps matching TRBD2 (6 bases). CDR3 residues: CATTLWGADTQYF. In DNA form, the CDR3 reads TGTGCCACCACCCTCTGGGGGGCAGATACGCAGTATTTT.